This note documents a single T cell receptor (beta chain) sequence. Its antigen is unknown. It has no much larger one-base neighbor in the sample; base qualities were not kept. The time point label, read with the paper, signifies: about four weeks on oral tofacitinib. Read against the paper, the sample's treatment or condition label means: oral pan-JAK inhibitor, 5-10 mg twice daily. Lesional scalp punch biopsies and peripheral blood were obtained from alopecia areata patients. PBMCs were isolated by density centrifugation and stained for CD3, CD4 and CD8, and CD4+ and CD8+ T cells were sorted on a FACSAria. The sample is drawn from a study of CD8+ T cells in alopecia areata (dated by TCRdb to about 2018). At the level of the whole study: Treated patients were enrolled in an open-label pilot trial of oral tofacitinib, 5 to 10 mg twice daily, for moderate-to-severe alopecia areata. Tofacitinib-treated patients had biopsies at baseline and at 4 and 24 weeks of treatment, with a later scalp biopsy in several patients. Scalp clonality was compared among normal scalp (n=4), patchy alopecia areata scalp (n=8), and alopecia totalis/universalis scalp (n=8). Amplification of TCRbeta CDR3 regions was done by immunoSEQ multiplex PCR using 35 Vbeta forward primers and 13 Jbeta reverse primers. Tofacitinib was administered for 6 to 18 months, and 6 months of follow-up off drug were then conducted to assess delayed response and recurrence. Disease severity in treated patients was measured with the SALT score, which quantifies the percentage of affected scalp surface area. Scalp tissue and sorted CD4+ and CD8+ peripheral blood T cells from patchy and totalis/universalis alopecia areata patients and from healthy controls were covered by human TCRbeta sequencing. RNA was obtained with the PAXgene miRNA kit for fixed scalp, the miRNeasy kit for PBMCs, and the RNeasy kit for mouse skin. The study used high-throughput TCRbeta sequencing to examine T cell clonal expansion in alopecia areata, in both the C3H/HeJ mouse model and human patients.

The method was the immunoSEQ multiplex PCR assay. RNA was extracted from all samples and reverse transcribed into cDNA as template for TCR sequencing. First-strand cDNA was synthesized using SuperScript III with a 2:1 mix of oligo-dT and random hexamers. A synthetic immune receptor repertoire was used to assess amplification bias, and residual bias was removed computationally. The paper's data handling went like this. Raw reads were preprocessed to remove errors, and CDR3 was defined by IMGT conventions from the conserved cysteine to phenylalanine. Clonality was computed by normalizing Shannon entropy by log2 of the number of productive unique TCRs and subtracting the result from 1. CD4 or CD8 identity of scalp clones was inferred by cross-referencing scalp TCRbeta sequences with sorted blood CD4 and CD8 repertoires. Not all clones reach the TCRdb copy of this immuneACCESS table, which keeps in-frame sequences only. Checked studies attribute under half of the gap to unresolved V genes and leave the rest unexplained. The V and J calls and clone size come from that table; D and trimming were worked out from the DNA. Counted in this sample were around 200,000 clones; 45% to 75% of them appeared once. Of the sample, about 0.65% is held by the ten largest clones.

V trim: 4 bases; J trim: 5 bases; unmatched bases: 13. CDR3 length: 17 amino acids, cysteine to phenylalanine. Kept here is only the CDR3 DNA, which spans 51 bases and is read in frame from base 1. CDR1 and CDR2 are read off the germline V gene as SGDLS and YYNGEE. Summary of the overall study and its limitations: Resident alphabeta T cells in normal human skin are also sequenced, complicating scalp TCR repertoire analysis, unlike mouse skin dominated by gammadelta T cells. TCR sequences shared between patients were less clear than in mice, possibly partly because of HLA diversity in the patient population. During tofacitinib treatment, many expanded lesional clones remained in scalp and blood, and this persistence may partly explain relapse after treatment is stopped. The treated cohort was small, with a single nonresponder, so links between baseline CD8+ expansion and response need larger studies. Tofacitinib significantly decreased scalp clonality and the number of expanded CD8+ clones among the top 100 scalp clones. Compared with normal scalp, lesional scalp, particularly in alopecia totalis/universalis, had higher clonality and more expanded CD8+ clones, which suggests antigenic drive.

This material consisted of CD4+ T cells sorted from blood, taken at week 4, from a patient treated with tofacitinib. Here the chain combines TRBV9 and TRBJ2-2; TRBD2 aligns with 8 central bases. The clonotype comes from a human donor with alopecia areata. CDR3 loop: CASSPRGEREWTGELFF. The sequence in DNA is TGTGCCAGCAGCCCCCGGGGAGAGCGGGAGTGGACCGGGGAGCTGTTTTTT.